This paragraph reports one T cell receptor beta chain. This sample stems from a study of T cell changes during pregnancy in multiple sclerosis. Method: immunoSEQ multiplex PCR; TCRdb's copy keeps in-frame clones and lacks some. The sample holds some 31,000 clones; roughly nine tenths are singletons and the top ten take around 5.4%. The germline V gene has CDR1 LGHNA and CDR2 YNFKEQ. After removal of 0 bases from V and 3 bases from J, the junction contained 8 bases not matched to a gene. CDR3 length: 17 residues. This chain links TRBV4-2 with TRBJ1-3; 7 positions match TRBD1. The specimen comprised CD8+ T cells from peripheral blood mononuclear cells, sampled before pregnancy. The receptor's source is a female donor with multiple sclerosis, enrolled in a pregnancy study. CDR3 residues: CASSQDRGGIRGNTIYF. The CDR3 DNA reads TGTGCCAGCAGCCAAGATCGAGGGGGCATTCGTGGAAACACCATATATTTT.